One T cell receptor (beta chain) is described in this entry. This clonotype was observed at least ten times. Its recognized antigen is unknown. No much larger clonotype is one base removed from it; base qualities were not supplied. The library was obtained by 5' RACE. For sequencing, an Illumina HiSeq 2000 was employed. Template switching added a universal primer binding site, and the final cDNA carried a unique molecular identifier that allowed TCR cDNA molecules to be counted accurately. First-strand cDNA for TCR alpha and beta chains was synthesized from specific primers in the conserved constant-segment region. To control for contamination, every cDNA library carried two barcodes: a SMART-Mk sample barcode plus Illumina barcodes. TruSeq adapter sequences along with Illumina sample barcodes were introduced in two successive PCR steps. TCR alpha and beta cDNA libraries were sequenced on the Illumina HiSeq platform with custom primers. For the original study's pipeline: Unique molecular identifiers were extracted from raw reads with MiGEC, and CDR3 positions were determined with MiXCR. For each individual, recombination models were inferred using an EM algorithm with the repgenHMM and IGoR tools. The tcR package in R was used for shared clonotype analysis, with sharing normalized by the product of cloneset sizes. To study raw recombination free of thymic and clonal selection effects, out-of-frame nonproductive sequences were analyzed. The raw public data were reprocessed by TCRdb itself: fastp quality trimming at Q25, MiXCR clonotype calling, in-frame beta chains only. All rows with the same CDR3 protein become a single entry with the most common DNA and genes. The V and J calls shown here were made by TCRdb, not taken from the authors' results. Within this sample are fewer than 250,000 distinct CDR3 sequences, with around 9.6% of them counted one time only. The top ten clonotypes cover just over 5% of the sample.

The data were taken from a study of identical twins (dated by TCRdb to the mid-2010s). Regarding the complete study: TCR alpha and beta repertoires from monozygotic twins, unrelated adults of various ages and cord blood were deep-sequenced to test whether fetal clonotypes persist. To rule out contamination, the twin experiments were replicated at different times with different library preparation protocols. What the research found in general, with its limitations: Out-of-frame TCR alpha sharing in monozygotic twins was systematically underestimated by recombination models, whereas sharing between unrelated individuals was in agreement with the recombination models. Because the same donors could not be followed over many years, conclusions were based on cross-sectional statistical analysis. Zero-insertion analyses could be partly confounded by invariant T cells such as MAIT and iNKT, though diverse VJ usage argued against such confounding for most clonotypes. The excess sharing between twins in beta out-of-frame sequences was weaker because fewer shared sequences reduced the signal-to-noise ratio. Fewer insertions were carried by abundant cord blood beta clonotypes, a similar but weaker trend appeared in young adult naive repertoires, and no such trend appeared in memory repertoires. Out-of-frame TCR alpha sequences shared between twins showed an excess of low generation-probability sequences compared with coincidental sharing between unrelated individuals.

The cysteine opens and the phenylalanine closes a CDR3 of 13 amino acids. Here the CDR3 DNA is all that survives: 39 bases in frame from base 1. CDR1 SGHRS and CDR2 YFSETQ are derived from the germline V gene. The germline ends are 3 bases apart after V is trimmed by 0 bases and J by 2 bases. Every donor was a healthy Caucasian. Using Miltenyi CD45RO+ enrichment and human naive T-cell isolation kits, memory (CD45RO+) and naive T cells were isolated from PBMC. Sequencing input: memory (CD45RO+) T cells sorted from blood. The cell subset or site label of this sample denotes: CD45RO+ enriched T cells. The chain is encoded by TRBV5-1 joined to TRBJ1-5; no confident D gene assignment can be made. This receptor was obtained from a young woman in good health. The DNA sequence reads TGCGCCAGCAGCTTGGTGGGCAATCAGCCCCAGCATTTT. Its coded protein is CASSLVGNQPQHF.